This is a list of T cell receptor beta chains from one sample in a study of blood T cell repertoires in COVID-19. The method was immunoSEQ multiplex PCR; TCRdb's version includes in-frame clones alone and lacks a portion of them. In the table there are hundreds of thousands of clones, about nine tenths of which are singletons. The sequenced sample was PBMCs or T cells enriched from blood (not recorded which). The receptor source for this set is a woman in her thirties or forties who had recovered from COVID-19. CDR3s include the opening cysteine and the closing phenylalanine or tryptophan. The D gene is left open where the match is weak. A clone size is listed for some rows: how often the clone was seen (once, few, many), or a class if it is expanded.

>TRBD1|once|TRBV4-3|TRBJ1-2
TGCGCCAGCAGCCAAGATGTAGACAGGGGGTTGTTTGGCTACACCTTC
CASSQDVDRGLFGYTF
>.|.|TRBV2|TRBJ1-6
TGTGCCAGCAGCACAGACGTGGCAGCAATAAATTCACCCCTCCACTTT
CASSTDVAAINSPLHF
>.|once|TRBV10-1|TRBJ2-1
TGCGCCAGCATCCCACCCGGGACTTCTTCCTACAATGAGCAGTTCTTC
CASIPPGTSSYNEQFF
>.|.|TRBV5-4|TRBJ1-3
TGTGCCAGCAGCCCTGACAGGAGCTCTGGAAACACCATATATTTT
CASSPDRSSGNTIYF
>.|once|TRBV27|TRBJ2-6
TGTGCCAGCAGTTTAGGAGTCAGTTATCCCCCAAACTCTGGGGCCAACGTCCTGACTTTC
CASSLGVSYPPNSGANVLTF
>TRBD1|.|TRBV30|TRBJ2-7
TGTGCCTGTACGGGACAGGCCGCCTACGAGCAGTACTTC
CACTGQAAYEQYF
>TRBD1|.|TRBV18|TRBJ2-7
TGTGCCAGCTCCTCGACAGGGGACCCCAACGAGCAGTACTTC
CASSSTGDPNEQYF
>.|.|TRBV27|TRBJ2-3
TGTGCCAGCAGTTTAGCGAGCGGGTATATCACAGATACGCAGTATTTT
CASSLASGYITDTQYF
>.|.|TRBV5-1|TRBJ2-1
TGCGCCAGCAGCTTGGAACCCGGGAGGGGGCATGAGCAGTTCTTC
CASSLEPGRGHEQFF
>.|few|TRBV6-5|TRBJ2-6
TGTGCCAGCAGTTACTCAGAGGGGGCCAACGTCCTGACTTTC
CASSYSEGANVLTF
>TRBD1|.|TRBV7-2|TRBJ2-5
TGTGCCAGCAGCCCCCCTGACAGGGGGGAAGAGACCCAGTACTTC
CASSPPDRGEETQYF
>TRBD2|.|TRBV10-3|TRBJ2-5
TGTGCCATCAGTCGACTAGCGGGGGAGGGAGAGACCCAGTACTTC
CAISRLAGEGETQYF
>.|.|TRBV4-1|TRBJ1-2
TGCGCCAGCAGCCAAGTACTCCGAGACAGTAGCGGCTATGGCTACACCTTC
CASSQVLRDSSGYGYTF
>.|few|TRBV4-3|TRBJ2-1
TGCGCCAGCAGCCAAGATCCCCTGTTCAATGAGCAGTTCTTC
CASSQDPLFNEQFF
>.|few|TRBV11-2|TRBJ1-1
TGTGCCAGCACCCCTCGGTTGAACACTGAAGCTTTCTTT
CASTPRLNTEAFF
>.|.|TRBV6-2/TRBV6-3|TRBJ1-2
TGTGCCAGCAGTGACGGGGTTGAGTATGGCTACACCTTC
CASSDGVEYGYTF
>.|.|TRBV2|TRBJ2-1
TGTGCCAGCAGATCAGGTTACAATGAGCAGTTCTTC
CASRSGYNEQFF
>.|.|TRBV9|TRBJ2-1
TGTGCCAGCAGCGTAGCAGGGGCGAAGCCGGATGAGCAGTTCTTC
CASSVAGAKPDEQFF
>TRBD1|.|TRBV2|TRBJ2-3
TGTGCCAGCAGTGAAGACAGGGGCTACACAGATACGCAGTATTTT
CASSEDRGYTDTQYF
>TRBD1|.|TRBV27|TRBJ1-5
TGTGCCAGCAGTTTTATAGGGACAGGGGGCTTTAGCAATCAGCCCCAGCATTTT
CASSFIGTGGFSNQPQHF
>TRBD1|.|TRBV9|TRBJ1-1
TGTGCCAGCAGCGAGACAGGGATTGACACTGAAGCTTTCTTT
CASSETGIDTEAFF
>.|.|TRBV6-5|TRBJ1-2
TGTGCCAGCACCTCCGGGGACAACCCAAATAGCTACACCTTC
CASTSGDNPNSYTF
>.|.|TRBV7-9|TRBJ1-5
TGTGCCTGGCGGTTGAGGCAGCCCCAGCATTTT
CAWRLRQPQHF
>.|.|TRBV12-5|TRBJ2-1
TGTGCTAGTGGTCAGACACTTAACTCCTACAATGAGCAGTTCTTC
CASGQTLNSYNEQFF
>TRBD2|once|TRBV19|TRBJ2-1
TGTGCCAGTAGTATAGATGTGGGGGGGAATGAGCAGTTCTTC
CASSIDVGGNEQFF
>.|.|TRBV29-1|TRBJ2-2
TGCAGCGTAGGACAGCTTACGAACACCGGGGAGCTGTTTTTT
CSVGQLTNTGELFF
>TRBD1|many|TRBV7-2|TRBJ1-2
TGTGCCAGCAGCTTGGACAGGGGACTATATGGCTACACCTTC
CASSLDRGLYGYTF
>.|.|TRBV6-5|TRBJ2-7
TGTGCCAGCAGTTATGAGGGGGATACTTCCTACGAGCAGTACTTC
CASSYEGDTSYEQYF
>TRBD1|.|TRBV4-1|TRBJ2-7
TGCGCCAGCAGCCAAGGGACAGGGGGAGCCTACGAGCAGTACTTC
CASSQGTGGAYEQYF
>.|.|TRBV12-2|TRBJ1-2
TGTGCAAGTCGCTTCAACAGGCGTTTATCTAACTATGGCTACACCTTC
CASRFNRRLSNYGYTF
>.|.|TRBV3-1/TRBV3-2|TRBJ1-2
TGTGCCAGCAGCCAAGAGCCAGGGACACCGAATGGCTACACCTTC
CASSQEPGTPNGYTF
>TRBD2|.|TRBV9|TRBJ2-7
TGTGCCAGCAGCGTAGGAGCGGGGGACGAGCAGTACTTC
CASSVGAGDEQYF
>.|.|TRBV18|TRBJ1-3
TGTGCCAGCTCACCACCCAGCCAGGCTGGAAACACCATATATTTT
CASSPPSQAGNTIYF
>.|.|TRBV3-1/TRBV3-2|TRBJ1-2
TGTGCCAGCAGCCAAGCGGAACAGTCGTGGCTCTATGGCTACACCTTC
CASSQAEQSWLYGYTF
>.|.|TRBV10-3|TRBJ2-1
TGTGCCATCACCAACGGGACTTTTACAAACAATGAGCAGTTCTTC
CAITNGTFTNNEQFF
>TRBD2|.|TRBV18|TRBJ2-7
TGTGCCAGCTCACCACCGGGCGGGGGCTACGAGCAGTACTTC
CASSPPGGGYEQYF
>.|.|TRBV2|TRBJ2-7
TGTGCCAGCAGTCCAGGATACGAGCAGTACTTC
CASSPGYEQYF
>TRBD1|once|TRBV11-1|TRBJ2-3
TGTGCCAGCAGCTTCAACAGGGGTAGCACAGATACGCAGTATTTT
CASSFNRGSTDTQYF
>TRBD2|.|TRBV2|TRBJ2-7
TGTGCCAGCACACGGGAACTAGCGGAATCCTACGAGCAGTACTTC
CASTRELAESYEQYF
>.|few|TRBV18|TRBJ1-3
TGTGCCAGCTCACCAGGGGCAGACTCTGGAAACACCATATATTTT
CASSPGADSGNTIYF
>TRBD1|.|TRBV30|TRBJ1-2
TGTGCCTGGAGTGTCGGAGGGGGCGGGGGCTACACCTTC
CAWSVGGGGGYTF
>TRBD1|.|TRBV6-5|TRBJ2-3
TGTGCCAGCTTGTTGACAGGGGCCGGAGATACGCAGTATTTT
CASLLTGAGDTQYF